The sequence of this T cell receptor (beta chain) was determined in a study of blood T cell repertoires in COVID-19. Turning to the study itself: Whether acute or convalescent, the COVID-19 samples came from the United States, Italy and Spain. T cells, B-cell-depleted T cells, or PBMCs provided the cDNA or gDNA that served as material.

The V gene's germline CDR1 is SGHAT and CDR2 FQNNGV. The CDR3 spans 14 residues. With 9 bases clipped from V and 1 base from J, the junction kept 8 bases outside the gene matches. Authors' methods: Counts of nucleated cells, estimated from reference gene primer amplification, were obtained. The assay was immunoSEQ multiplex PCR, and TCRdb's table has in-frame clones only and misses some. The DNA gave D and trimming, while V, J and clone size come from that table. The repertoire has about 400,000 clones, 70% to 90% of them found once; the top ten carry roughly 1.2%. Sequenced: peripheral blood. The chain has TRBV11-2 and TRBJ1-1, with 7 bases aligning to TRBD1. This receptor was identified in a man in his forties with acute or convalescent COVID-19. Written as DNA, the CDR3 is TGTGCCAGACATATAGGGGGCGCGAACACTGAAGCTTTCTTT. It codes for CARHIGGANTEAFF.